This T cell receptor beta chain was found in a study of regulatory T cells in long-lasting Graves disease. For TCR beta, libraries came from iRepertoire HTBI primers and Arm-PCR of CDR3 regions. In TCRdb, the multiplex PCR reads were re-called with MiXCR into one record per CDR3 protein. The sample consists of roughly 350,000 distinct CDR3 sequences, approximately 16% of them appearing once. In its sample, this clonotype was seen many times. The time point: newly diagnosed GD, antithyroid drugs for less than 3 months. PBMCs provided the RNA from which the TCR library was made. This same sample was also part of a study on T cells in Graves' hyperthyroidism and ophthalmopathy.

This receptor was identified in a man in his forties with Graves disease. The starting material was peripheral blood mononuclear cells (PBMCs), obtained at new diagnosis, from a patient treated with antithyroid drugs.

The DNA of the CDR3 is TGTGCCAGCAGCTTACAGGGGCCCCATAGCAATCAGCCCCAGCATTTT. Translated: CASSLQGPHSNQPQHF. The chain employs TRBV7-2 and TRBJ1-5, with D possibly being TRBD1 (6 bases). This CDR3 has 16 residues. Germline CDR1 reads SGHTA; CDR2 reads FQGNSA. V lost 2 bases to trimming and J lost 0 bases, with 11 bases between them.